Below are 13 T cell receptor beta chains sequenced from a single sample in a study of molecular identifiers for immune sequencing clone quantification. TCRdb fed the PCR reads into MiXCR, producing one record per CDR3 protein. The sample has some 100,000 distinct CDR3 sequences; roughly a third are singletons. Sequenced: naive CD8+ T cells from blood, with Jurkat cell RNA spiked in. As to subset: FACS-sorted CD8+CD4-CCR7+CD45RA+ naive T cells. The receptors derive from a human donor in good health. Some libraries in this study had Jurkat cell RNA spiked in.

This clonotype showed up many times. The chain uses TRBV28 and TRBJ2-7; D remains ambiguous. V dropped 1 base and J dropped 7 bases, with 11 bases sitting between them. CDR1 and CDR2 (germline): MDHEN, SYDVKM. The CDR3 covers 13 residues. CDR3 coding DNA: TGTGCCAGCAGTTTATTGGACGTCTGGGAGCAGTACTTC. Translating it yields CASSLLDVWEQYF.

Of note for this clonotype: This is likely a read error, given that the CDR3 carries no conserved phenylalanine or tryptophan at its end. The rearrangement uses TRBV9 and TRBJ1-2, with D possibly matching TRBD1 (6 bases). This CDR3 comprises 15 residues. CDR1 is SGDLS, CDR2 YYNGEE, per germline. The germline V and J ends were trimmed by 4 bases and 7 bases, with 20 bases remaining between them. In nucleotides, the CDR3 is TGTGCCAGCAGCACGGGCCGGGGGCGCTCGGCTGGCTACACCATC. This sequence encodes CASSTGRGRSAGYTI.

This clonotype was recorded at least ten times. In DNA, the CDR3 is TGTGCCAGCAGCCCGGGAGGGCGCGAGCAGTACTTC. The encoded protein is CASSPGGREQYF. This chain connects TRBV7-8 to TRBJ2-7; 8 nucleotides match TRBD2. Losses at the gene ends were 5 bases for V and 6 bases for J; bases not matched to a gene: 3. This CDR3 is 12 amino acids long. Germline V lookup: CDR1 SGHVS, CDR2 FQNEAQ.

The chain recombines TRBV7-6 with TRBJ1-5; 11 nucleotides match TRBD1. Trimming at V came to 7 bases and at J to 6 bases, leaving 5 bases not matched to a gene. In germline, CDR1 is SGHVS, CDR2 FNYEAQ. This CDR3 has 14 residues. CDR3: CASNRTGGSQPQHF. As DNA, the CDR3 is TGTGCCAGCAACCGGACAGGGGGCAGTCAGCCCCAGCATTTT.

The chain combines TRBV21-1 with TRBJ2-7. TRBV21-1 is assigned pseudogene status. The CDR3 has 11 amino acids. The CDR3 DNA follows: TGTGCCTTCCAGTCCTCCTACGAGCAGTACTTC. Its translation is CAFQSSYEQYF.

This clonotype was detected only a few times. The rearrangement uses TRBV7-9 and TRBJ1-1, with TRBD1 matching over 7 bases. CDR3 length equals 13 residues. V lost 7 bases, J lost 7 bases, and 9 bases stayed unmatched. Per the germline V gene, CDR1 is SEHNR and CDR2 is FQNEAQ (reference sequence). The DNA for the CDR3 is TGTGCCAGCAAGGGGGGGCAGGGGGTTGAAGCTTTCTTT. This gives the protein CASKGGQGVEAFF.

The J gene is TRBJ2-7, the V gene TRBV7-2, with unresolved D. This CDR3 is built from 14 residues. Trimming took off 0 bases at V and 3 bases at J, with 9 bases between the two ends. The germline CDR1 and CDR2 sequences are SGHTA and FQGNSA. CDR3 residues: CASSLATSDYEQYF. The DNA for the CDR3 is TGTGCCAGCAGCTTAGCTACCAGTGACTACGAGCAGTACTTC.

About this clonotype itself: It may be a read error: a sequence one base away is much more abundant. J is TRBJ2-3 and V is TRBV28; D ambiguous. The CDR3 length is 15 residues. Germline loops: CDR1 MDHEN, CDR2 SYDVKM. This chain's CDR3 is CAGSLTETPRDTQYF. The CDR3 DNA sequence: TGTGCCGGCAGTTTAACGGAAACTCCGCGAGATACGCAGTATTTT.

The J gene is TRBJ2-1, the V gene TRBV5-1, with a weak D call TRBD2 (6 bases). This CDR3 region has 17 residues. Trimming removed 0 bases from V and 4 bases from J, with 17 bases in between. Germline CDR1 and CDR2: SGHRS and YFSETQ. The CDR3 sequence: CASSLVVAELLYNEQFF. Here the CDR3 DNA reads TGCGCCAGCAGCTTGGTAGTAGCGGAACTACTTTACAATGAGCAGTTCTTC.

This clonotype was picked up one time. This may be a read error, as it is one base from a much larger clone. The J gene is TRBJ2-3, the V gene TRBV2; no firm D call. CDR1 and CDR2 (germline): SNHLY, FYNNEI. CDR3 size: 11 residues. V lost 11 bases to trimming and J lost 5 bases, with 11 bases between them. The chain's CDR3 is CAWVNIDTQYF. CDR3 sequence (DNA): TGTGCCTGGGTGAACATAGATACGCAGTATTTT.

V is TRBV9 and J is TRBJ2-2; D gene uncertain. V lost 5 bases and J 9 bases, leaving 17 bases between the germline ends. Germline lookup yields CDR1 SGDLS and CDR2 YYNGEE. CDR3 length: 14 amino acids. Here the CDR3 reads CASRIDDPPRELFF. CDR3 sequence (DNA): TGTGCCAGCAGAATCGACGATCCTCCCAGGGAGCTGTTTTTT.

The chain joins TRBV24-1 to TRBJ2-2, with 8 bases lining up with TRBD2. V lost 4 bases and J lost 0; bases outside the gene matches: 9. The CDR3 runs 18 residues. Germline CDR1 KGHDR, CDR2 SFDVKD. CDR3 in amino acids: CATSEYPLAAANTGELFF. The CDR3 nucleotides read TGTGCCACCAGTGAGTACCCACTAGCGGCAGCGAACACCGGGGAGCTGTTTTTT.

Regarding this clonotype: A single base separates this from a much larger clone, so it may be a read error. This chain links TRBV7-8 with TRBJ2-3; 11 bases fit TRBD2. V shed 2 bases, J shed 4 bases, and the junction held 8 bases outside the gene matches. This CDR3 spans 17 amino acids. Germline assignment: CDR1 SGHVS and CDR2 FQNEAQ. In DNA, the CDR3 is TGTGCCAGCAGCTTATGGCCCCTAGCGGGAGGTGCAGATACGCAGTATTTT. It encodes CASSLWPLAGGADTQYF. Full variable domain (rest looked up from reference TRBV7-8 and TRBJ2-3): GAGVSQSPRYKVAKRGQDVALRCDPISGHVSLFWYQQALGQGPEFLTYFQNEAQLDKSGLPSDRFFAERPEGSVSTLKIQRTQQEDSAVYLCASSLWPLAGGADTQYFGPGTRLTVL.